The clone carrying this T cell receptor beta chain was detected ten times or more. Antigen specificity is unknown. In germline, CDR1 is LGHDT, CDR2 YNNKEL (reference sequence). V shed 0 bases and J shed 5 bases, with 10 bases lying between them. The length of the CDR3 is 15 residues. This specimen comes from a study of T-cell memory formation after mild COVID-19. About the research overall: The study found TCR clusters largely donor specific.

TCRdb re-called the 5' RACE reads with MiXCR, one entry per CDR3 protein. Seen here are roughly 250,000 distinct CDR3 sequences, about a sixth observed once, and the top ten hold about 4%. General observations from the study: Day 15 to 85 contractors were CD4/CD8 balanced; later expanders leaned CD4+.

The sequence was collected from a man aged 18-30 years who had mild COVID-19 (a few samples of this study predate the infection). Cell type and time point are not known. The chain employs TRBV3-1 and TRBJ1-4; possibly TRBD1 for D (6 bases). Specimen: PBMCs or a T cell subset sorted from them (not recorded which). The CDR3 is CASSQDTGANEKLFF. The CDR3 region has the DNA TGTGCCAGCAGCCAAGATACGGGGGCGAATGAAAAACTGTTTTTT.